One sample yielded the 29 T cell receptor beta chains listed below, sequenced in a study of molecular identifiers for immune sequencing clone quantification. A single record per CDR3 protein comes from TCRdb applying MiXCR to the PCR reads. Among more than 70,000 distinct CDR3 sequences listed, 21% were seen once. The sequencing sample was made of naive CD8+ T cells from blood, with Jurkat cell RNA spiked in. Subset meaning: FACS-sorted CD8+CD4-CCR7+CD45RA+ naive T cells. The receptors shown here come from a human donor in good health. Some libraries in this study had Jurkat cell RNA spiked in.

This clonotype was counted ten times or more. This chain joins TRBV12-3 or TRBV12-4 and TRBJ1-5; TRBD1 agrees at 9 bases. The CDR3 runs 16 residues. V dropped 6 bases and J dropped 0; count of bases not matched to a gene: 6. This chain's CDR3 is CASRPGTGSSNQPQHF. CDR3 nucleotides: TGTGCCAGCAGGCCGGGGACAGGGAGTAGCAATCAGCCCCAGCATTTT.

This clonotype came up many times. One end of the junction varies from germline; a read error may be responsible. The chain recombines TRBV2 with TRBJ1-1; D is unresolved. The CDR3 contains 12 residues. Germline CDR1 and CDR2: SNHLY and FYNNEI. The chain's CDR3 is CASSEWRSEAFF. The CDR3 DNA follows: TGTGCCAGCAGTGAATGGCGGTCTGAGGCTTTCTTT.

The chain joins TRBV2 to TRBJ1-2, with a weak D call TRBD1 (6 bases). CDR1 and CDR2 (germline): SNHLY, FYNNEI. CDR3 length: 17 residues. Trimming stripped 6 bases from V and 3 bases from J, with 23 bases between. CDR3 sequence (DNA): TGTGCCAGCAGGCATACAGGGTTTCCCTCCCTACACTATGGCTACACCTTC. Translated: CASRHTGFPSLHYGYTF.

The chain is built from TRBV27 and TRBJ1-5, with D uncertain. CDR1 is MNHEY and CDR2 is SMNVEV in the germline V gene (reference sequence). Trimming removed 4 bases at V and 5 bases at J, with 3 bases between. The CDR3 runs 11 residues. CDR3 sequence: CASSSDQPQHF. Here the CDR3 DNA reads TGTGCCAGCAGTTCAGATCAGCCCCAGCATTTT.

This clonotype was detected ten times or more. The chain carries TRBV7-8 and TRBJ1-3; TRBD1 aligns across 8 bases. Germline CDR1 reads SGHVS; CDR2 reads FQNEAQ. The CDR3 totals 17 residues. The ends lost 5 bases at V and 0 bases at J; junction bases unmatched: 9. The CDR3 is CASSLGTGLSSGNTIYF. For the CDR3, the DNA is TGTGCCAGCAGCCTCGGGACAGGCCTAAGCTCTGGAAACACCATATATTTT.

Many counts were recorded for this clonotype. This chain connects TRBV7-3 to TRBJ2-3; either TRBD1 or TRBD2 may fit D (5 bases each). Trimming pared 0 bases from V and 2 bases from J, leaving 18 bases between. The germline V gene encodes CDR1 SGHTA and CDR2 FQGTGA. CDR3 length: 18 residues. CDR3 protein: CASSLTSTGTVNTDTQYF. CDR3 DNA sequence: TGTGCCAGCAGCTTAACGTCCACCGGGACCGTTAACACAGATACGCAGTATTTT.

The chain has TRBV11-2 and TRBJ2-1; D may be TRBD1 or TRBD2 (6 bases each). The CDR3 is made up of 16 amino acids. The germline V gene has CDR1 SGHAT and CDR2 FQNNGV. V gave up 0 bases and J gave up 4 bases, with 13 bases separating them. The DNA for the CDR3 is TGTGCCAGCAGCTTAGAGGGGGGCCGCCTTTACAATGAGCAGTTCTTC. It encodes CASSLEGGRLYNEQFF.

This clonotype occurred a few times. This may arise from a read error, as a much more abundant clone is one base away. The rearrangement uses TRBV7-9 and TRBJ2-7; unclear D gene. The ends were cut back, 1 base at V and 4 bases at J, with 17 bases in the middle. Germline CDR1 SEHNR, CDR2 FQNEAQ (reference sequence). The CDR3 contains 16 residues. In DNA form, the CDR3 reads TGTGCCAGCAGCTTAGACCTGACAACCCCCGAGTACGAGCAGTACTTC. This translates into CASSLDLTTPEYEQYF.

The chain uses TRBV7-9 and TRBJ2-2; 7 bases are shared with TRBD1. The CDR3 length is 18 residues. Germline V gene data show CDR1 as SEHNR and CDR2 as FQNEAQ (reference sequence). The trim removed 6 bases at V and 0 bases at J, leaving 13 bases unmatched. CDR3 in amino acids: CASSSTGAIGPNTGELFF. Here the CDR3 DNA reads TGTGCCAGCAGTAGTACAGGGGCAATAGGCCCGAACACCGGGGAGCTGTTTTTT.

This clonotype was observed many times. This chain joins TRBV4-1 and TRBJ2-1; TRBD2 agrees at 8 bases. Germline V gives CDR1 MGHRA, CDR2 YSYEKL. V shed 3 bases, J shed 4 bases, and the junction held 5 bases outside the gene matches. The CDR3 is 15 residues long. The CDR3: CASSQRSGGYNEQFF. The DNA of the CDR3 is TGCGCCAGCAGCCAGCGAAGCGGGGGTTACAATGAGCAGTTCTTC.

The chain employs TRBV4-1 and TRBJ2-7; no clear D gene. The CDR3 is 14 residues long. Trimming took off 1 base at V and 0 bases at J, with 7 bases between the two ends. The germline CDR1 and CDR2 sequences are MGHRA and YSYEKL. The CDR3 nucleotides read TGCGCCAGCAGCCAAGCCCTCGACTCCTACGAGCAGTACTTC. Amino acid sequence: CASSQALDSYEQYF.

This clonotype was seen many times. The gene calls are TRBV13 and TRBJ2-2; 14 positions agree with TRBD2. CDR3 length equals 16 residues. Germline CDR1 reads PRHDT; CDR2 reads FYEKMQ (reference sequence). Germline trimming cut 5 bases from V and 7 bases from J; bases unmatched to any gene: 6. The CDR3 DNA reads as TGTGCCAGCAGCCCCGGGACTAGCGGGAGTCACGGGGAGCTGTTTTTT. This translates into CASSPGTSGSHGELFF.

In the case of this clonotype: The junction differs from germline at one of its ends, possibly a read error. The CDR3 here is CASSSPGRQGNGQFF. The CDR3 nucleotides are TGCGCCAGCAGTTCGCCGGGACGCCAAGGGAATGGGCAGTTCTTC. This rearrangement joins TRBV4-3 to TRBJ2-1; D is perhaps TRBD1 or TRBD2 (5 bases each). Germline lookup yields CDR1 LGHNA and CDR2 YSLEER. This CDR3 contains 15 residues.

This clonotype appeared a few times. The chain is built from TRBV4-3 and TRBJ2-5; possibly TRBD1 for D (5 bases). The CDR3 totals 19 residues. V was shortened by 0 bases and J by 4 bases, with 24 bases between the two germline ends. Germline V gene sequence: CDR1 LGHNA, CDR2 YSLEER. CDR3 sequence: CASSQDWAEVGLMGETQYF. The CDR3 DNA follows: TGCGCCAGCAGCCAAGATTGGGCGGAAGTGGGGCTAATGGGAGAGACCCAGTACTTC.

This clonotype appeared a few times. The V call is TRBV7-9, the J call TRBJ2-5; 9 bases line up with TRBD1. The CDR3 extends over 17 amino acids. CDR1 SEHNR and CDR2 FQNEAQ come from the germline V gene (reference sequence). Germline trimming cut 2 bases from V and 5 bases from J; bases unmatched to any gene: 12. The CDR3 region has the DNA TGTGCCAGCAGCTTACCCCGGGACAGGGAGATTTGGGAGACCCAGTACTTC. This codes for CASSLPRDREIWETQYF.

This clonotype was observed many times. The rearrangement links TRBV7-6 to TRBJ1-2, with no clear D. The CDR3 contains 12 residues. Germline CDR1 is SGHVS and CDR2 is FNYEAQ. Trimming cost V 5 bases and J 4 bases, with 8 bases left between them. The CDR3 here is CASSPDLYGYTF. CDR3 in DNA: TGTGCCAGCAGCCCCGATCTCTATGGCTACACCTTC.

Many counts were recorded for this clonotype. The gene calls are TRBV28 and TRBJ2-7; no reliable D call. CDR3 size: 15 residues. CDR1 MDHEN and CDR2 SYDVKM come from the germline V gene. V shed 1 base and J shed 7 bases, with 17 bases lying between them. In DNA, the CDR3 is TGTGCCAGCAGTTTATATAGCCGTACCCACATTGAGCAGTACTTC. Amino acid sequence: CASSLYSRTHIEQYF.

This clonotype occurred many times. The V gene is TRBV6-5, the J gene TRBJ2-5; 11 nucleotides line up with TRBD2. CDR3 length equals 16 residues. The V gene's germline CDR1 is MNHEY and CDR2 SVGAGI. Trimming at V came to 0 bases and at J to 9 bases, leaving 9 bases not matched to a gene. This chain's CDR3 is CASSYSSPSGGLPQYF. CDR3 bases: TGTGCCAGCAGTTACTCGAGTCCTAGCGGGGGGCTCCCCCAGTACTTC.

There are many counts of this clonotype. CDR3 nucleotide sequence: TGTGCCAGCAGTGAGACAGGGGTGATCAATTCACCCCTCCACTTT. Protein: CASSETGVINSPLHF. The chain links TRBV6-1 to TRBJ1-6, with TRBD1 matching 8 bases. The CDR3 is 15 amino acids. Germline V lookup: CDR1 MNHNS, CDR2 SASEGT. V lost 3 bases and J lost 7; bases outside the gene matches: 5.

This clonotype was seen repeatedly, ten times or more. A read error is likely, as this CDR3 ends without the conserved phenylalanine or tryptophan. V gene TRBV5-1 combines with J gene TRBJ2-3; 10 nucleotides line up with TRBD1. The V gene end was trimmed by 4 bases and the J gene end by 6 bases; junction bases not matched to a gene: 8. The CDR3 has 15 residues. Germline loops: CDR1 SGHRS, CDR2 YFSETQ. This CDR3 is CASSPDRGLGDTQYL. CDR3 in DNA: TGCGCCAGCAGCCCCGACAGGGGGCTAGGGGATACGCAGTATCTT.

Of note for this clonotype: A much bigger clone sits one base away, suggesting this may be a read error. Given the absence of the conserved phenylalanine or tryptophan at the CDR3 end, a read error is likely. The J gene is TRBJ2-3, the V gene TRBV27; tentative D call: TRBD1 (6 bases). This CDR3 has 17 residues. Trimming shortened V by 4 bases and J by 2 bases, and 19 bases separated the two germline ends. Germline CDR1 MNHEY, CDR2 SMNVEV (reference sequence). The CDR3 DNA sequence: TGTGCCAGCAGTTCGAAGTCTCGGGACACCCCCACAGATACGCAGTATCTT. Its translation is CASSSKSRDTPTDTQYL.

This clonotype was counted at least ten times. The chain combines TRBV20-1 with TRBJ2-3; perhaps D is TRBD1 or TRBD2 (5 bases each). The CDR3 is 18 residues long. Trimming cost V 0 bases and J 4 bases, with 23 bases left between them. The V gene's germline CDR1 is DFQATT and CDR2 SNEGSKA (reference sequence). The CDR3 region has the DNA TGCAGTGCTAGAGATAGATTCGGACTGGGGGTATTTGCAGATACGCAGTATTTT. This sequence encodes CSARDRFGLGVFADTQYF.

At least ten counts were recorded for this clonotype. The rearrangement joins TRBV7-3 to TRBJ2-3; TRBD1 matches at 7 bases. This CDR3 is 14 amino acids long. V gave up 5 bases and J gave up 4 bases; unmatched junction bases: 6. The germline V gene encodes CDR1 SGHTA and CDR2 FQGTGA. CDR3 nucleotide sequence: TGTGCCAGCAGCCCAGAGGGGGCAGCAGATACGCAGTATTTT. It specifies CASSPEGAADTQYF.

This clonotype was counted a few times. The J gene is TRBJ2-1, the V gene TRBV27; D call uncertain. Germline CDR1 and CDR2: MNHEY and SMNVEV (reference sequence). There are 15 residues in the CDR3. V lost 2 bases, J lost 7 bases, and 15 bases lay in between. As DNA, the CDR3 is TGTGCCAGCAGTTTAGTATCGACCGTAGGAAATGAGCAGTTCTTC. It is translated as CASSLVSTVGNEQFF.

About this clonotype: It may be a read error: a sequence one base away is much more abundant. As DNA, the CDR3 is TGCGCCAGCAGCCAACCCGTGTCCTACAATGAGCAGTTCTTC. Its protein is CASSQPVSYNEQFF. The chain recombines TRBV4-3 with TRBJ2-1, with D unclear. Trimming left V 2 bases short and J 1 base short, with 6 bases between. From germline, CDR1 is LGHNA and CDR2 YSLEER. The CDR3 is 14 residues long.

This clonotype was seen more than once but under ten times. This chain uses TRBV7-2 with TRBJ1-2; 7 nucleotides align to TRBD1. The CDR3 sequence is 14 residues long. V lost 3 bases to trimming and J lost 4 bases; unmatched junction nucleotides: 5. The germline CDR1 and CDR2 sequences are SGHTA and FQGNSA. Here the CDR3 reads CASSFGGGTYGYTF. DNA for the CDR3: TGTGCCAGCAGCTTCGGAGGGGGCACCTATGGCTACACCTTC. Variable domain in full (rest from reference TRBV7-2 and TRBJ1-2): GAGVSQSPSNKVTEKGKDVELRCDPISGHTALYWYRQSLGQGLEFLIYFQGNSAPDKSGLPSDRFSAERTGGSVSTLTIQRTQQEDSAVYLCASSFGGGTYGYTFGSGTRLTVV.

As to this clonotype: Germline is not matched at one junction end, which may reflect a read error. For the CDR3, the DNA is TGTGCCAGCAGTTTAGCTGGGGGGTTAACCTCCTACGGGCAGTACTTC. Amino acid sequence: CASSLAGGLTSYGQYF. The V gene is TRBV12-3 or TRBV12-4, the J gene TRBJ2-7; possibly TRBD2 for D (6 bases). The CDR3 is 16 amino acids.

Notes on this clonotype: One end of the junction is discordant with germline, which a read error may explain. CDR3 sequence: CSATPSLTGTGKLFF. The CDR3 coding sequence is TGCAGTGCTACCCCCAGCTTAACGGGCACCGGGAAGCTGTTTTTT. The chain joins TRBV20-1 to TRBJ2-2; weak D call: TRBD2 (5 bases). Germline V CDR1 and CDR2: DFQATT, SNEGSKA (reference sequence). The CDR3 extends over 15 amino acids.

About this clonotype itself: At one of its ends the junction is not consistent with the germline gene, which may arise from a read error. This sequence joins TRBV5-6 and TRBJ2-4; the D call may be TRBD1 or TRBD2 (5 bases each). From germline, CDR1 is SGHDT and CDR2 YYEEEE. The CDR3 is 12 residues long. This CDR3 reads CASSNGVDMQYF. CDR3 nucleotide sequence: TGTGCCAGCAGCAACGGGGTGGACATGCAGTACTTC. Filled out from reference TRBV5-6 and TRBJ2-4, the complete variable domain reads DAGVTQSPTHLIKTRGQQVTLRCSPKSGHDTVSWYQQALGQGPQFIFQYYEEEERQRGNFPDRFSGHQFPNYSSELNVNALLLGDSALYLCASSNGVDMQYFGAGTRLSVL.